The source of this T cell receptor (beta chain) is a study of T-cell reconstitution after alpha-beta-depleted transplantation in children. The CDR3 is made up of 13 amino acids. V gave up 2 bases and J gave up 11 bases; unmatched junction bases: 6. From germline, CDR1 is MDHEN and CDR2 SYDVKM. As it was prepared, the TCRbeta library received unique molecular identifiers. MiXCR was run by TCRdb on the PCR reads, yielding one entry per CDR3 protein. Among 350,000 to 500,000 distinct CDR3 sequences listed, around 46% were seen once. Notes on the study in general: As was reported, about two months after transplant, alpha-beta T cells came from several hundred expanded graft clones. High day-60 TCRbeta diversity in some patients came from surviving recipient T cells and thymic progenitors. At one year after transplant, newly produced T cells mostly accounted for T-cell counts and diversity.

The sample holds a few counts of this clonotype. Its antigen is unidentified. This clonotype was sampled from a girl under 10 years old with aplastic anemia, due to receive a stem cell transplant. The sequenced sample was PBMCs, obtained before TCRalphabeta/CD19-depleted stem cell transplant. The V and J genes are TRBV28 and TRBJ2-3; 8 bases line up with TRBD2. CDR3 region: CASSLPGLDGQYF. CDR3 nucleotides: TGTGCCAGCAGTTTACCGGGACTAGATGGGCAGTATTTT.